The source of this T cell receptor (beta chain) is a study of blood T cells in healthy people across ages. Overall study: Template switching caught about one barcoded beta molecule for each two T cells.

Each individual donor underwent a draw of about 9.1 milliliters of peripheral blood. Isolated PBMCs totaled at least 7 million in each sample. A second PCR, run for roughly 7 to 11 cycles, used a sample-barcoded 5' primer plus a J-beta primer mix. TCRdb analysed the 5' RACE reads with MiXCR anew, one entry per CDR3 protein. The sample holds around 790,000 distinct CDR3 sequences, about 42% seen once. Trimming cost V 1 base and J 6 bases, with 13 bases left between them. Germline V gene data show CDR1 as ENHRY and CDR2 as SYGVKD. The CDR3 runs to 15 residues. The sequenced material came from blood. This chain uses TRBV10-3 with TRBJ2-1, with D perhaps matching TRBD1 (5 bases). This sequence originates from a man between 60 and 75 years old in good health. CDR3 region: CAISEFLDNSNEQFF. The CDR3 DNA follows: TGTGCCATCAGTGAGTTTTTGGACAATAGCAATGAGCAGTTCTTC.